This T cell receptor (beta chain) was recorded in a study of EBV T-cell therapy then PD-1 blockade in nasopharyngeal carcinoma. This CDR3 contains 13 residues. V was pared by 6 bases and J by 0 bases, with 6 bases between. The germline V gene encodes CDR1 SGHRS and CDR2 YFSETQ. Sample treatment: AdE1-LMPpoly-expanded autologous EBV-specific T-cell therapy followed by anti-PD-1 nivolumab. For this clone: Its matching antigen is unknown.

Repertoires were generated with immunoSEQ multiplex PCR, while TCRdb's copy carries only in-frame clones and drops some. Of roughly 22,000 clones listed, over 65% are singletons. This material consisted of CD8+ T cells from blood, taken at day -245 from a patient whose treatment included autologous EBV-specific T cells and nivolumab. The receptor's source is a man in his forties or fifties with nasopharyngeal carcinoma. The V call is TRBV5-1, the J call TRBJ1-4; D gene unclear. The CDR3 loop is CASTTATNEKLFF. CDR3 nucleotides: TGCGCCAGCACGACCGCAACTAATGAAAAACTGTTTTTT. Combining the CDR3 with reference TRBV5-1 and TRBJ1-4 gives the whole variable domain KAGVTQTPRYLIKTRGQQVTLSCSPISGHRSVSWYQQTPGQGLQFLFEYFSETQRNKGNFPGRFSGRQFSNSRSEMNVSTLELGDSALYLCASTTATNEKLFFGSGTQLSVL.